The present T cell receptor beta chain was sequenced within a study of post-analysis software for immune sequencing data (dated by TCRdb to between 2015 and 2016). As for the study more broadly: Disease courses on record covered relapsing-remitting, secondary progressive and progressive-relapsing multiple sclerosis, though some patients had no subtype annotation. The patient repertoires were compared against 11 previously published healthy control repertoires obtained from donors aged 6 to 25 years. A subset of samples was prepared in parallel using single-end sample barcoding, then pooled and co-amplified after Illumina adapter ligation. General study outcomes and caveats: Multiple sclerosis patients had significantly lower normalized Chao1 diversity than controls, a result that suggests substantial peripheral T-cell clonal expansion. Strong co-clustering of samples prepared in the same batch was shown by direct clustering with F measure, prompting a batch-effect correction. The control group was slightly older than the multiple sclerosis patient group. Patients showed significantly higher frequencies than controls for several TRBV segments, among them TRBV5-6, TRBV5-1 and TRBV20-1.

The library relied on PCR. Reads for this sample came from an Illumina HiSeq 2500. To reduce PCR and sequencing biases, unique molecular identifiers were built into the TCR beta cDNA libraries. Some 500,000 cDNA molecules were obtained for every 1 to 10 million input T cells, so each molecule roughly corresponded to one T cell. The patient libraries were prepared and sequenced with the same protocol used for the earlier healthy control dataset. Within a given batch, samples were prepared together, multiplexed and sequenced on the same HiSeq lane. Regarding the original processing steps: MIGEC handled the raw barcoded reads, throwing out single-read molecular identifier groups before consensus assembly and CDR3 extraction. VDJtools was used for post-analysis of the clonotype tables, and diversity was normalized by down-sampling every dataset to the size of the smallest sample. Repertoire overlap clustering matched CDR3 amino acid but not nucleotide sequences to correct batch-related cross-sample contamination. TCRdb reran the public reads through fastp at Q25 and MiXCR, keeping productive beta chains. Rows are combined by CDR3 protein, so each entry shows the most common genes and DNA. The V and J calls shown here were made by TCRdb, not taken from the authors' results. The table for this sample lists approximately 730,000 distinct CDR3 sequences; around 46% of them were counted only once. The top ten clones comprise roughly 4.9% of the sample.

On this clonotype: Its antigen target is currently unknown. No base qualities exist here, and no much larger clone lies one base off it.

Germline trimming: 3 bases from V, 5 bases from J; junction bases outside gene matches: 11. CDR1 is given as DFQATT and CDR2 as SNEGSKA, both from the germline V gene (reference sequence). The CDR3 contains 15 residues, cysteine and phenylalanine counted. Only CDR3 DNA is held: 45 bases, read in frame from base 1. TCR beta repertoires were profiled from peripheral blood of roughly 13 young patients with multiple sclerosis to demonstrate the VDJtools post-analysis software. The multiple sclerosis patients were children and adolescents ranging in age from about 6 to 16 years. This clonotype was sampled from a girl aged 10-17 years with multiple sclerosis. The V and J segments used are TRBV20-1 and TRBJ2-5, with 8 bases matching TRBD1. Sequenced: blood. The CDR3 protein: CSASGPWTGLETQYF. The nucleotide sequence is TGCAGTGCTAGTGGACCCTGGACAGGGTTGGAGACCCAGTACTTC.